This T cell receptor (beta chain) stems from a study of cytomegalovirus exposure and HLA in healthy donors. CDR3 length: 15 amino acids. CDR1 and CDR2 from the germline V gene are LNHDA and SQIVND (reference sequence). Trimming shortened V by 11 bases and J by 5 bases, and 24 bases separated the two germline ends. Note on this clone: Its specificity is not known.

Study results and caveats: Reports indicate that TCR beta sequences accurately predicted the HLA-A and HLA-B alleles of most subjects. There were reportedly fewer N-insertions in an Asian-associated ancestry cluster than the roughly 680-donor mean, in a later analysis. Confirmation was obtained in vitro that a few CMV-associated chains are specific for CMV antigens.

The PCR made use of 60 Vbeta and 13 Jbeta primers. The protocol was immunoSEQ multiplex PCR, while the TCRdb copy is restricted to in-frame clones and leaves out a portion. The table has 150,000 to 200,000 clones, 77% seen once. Input material: PBMCs. This clonotype was obtained from a female donor in good health and CMV-seronegative. The chain links TRBV19 to TRBJ1-1; no firm D call. The CDR3 loop reads CAEQVEGSGWTEAFF. CDR3 bases: TGTGCCGAGCAAGTGGAGGGTTCGGGGTGGACTGAAGCTTTCTTT.